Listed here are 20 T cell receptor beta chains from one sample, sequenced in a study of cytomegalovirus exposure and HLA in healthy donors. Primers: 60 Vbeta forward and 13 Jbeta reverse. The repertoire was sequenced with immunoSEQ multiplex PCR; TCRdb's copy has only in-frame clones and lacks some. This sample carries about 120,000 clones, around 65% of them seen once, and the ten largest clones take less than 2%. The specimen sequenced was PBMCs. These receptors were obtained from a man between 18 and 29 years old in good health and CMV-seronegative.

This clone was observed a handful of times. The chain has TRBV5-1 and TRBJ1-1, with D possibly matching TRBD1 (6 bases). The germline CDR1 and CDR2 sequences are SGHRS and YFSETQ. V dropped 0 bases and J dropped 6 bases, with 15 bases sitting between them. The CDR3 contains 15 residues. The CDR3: CASSLVVSGVAEAFF. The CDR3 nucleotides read TGCGCCAGCAGCTTGGTTGTGTCAGGGGTAGCTGAAGCTTTCTTT.

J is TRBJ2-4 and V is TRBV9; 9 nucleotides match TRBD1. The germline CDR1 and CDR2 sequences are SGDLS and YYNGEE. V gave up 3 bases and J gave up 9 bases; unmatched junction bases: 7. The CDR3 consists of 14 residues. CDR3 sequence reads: CASSGAGQGPIQYF. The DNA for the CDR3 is TGTGCCAGCAGCGGGGCGGGACAGGGCCCCATTCAGTACTTC.

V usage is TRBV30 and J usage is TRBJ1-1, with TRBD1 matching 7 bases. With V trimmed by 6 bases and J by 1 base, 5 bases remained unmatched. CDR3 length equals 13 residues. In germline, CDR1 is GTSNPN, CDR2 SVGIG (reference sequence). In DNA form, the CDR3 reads TGTGCCTGTCACCGGGACAGGAACACTGAAGCTTTCTTT. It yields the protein CACHRDRNTEAFF.

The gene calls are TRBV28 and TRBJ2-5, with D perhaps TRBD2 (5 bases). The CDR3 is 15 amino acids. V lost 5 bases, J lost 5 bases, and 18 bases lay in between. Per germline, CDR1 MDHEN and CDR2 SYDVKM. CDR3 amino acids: CASSLAGVSGETQYF. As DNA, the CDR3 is TGTGCCAGCAGTCTCGCTGGGGTGTCGGGGGAGACCCAGTACTTC.

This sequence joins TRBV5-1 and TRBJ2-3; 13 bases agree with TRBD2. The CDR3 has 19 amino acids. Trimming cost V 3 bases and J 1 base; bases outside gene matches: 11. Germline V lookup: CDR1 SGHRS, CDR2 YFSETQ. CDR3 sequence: CASSYGLAGVGKGTDTQYF. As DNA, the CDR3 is TGCGCCAGCAGCTACGGACTAGCGGGAGTGGGTAAAGGCACAGATACGCAGTATTTT.

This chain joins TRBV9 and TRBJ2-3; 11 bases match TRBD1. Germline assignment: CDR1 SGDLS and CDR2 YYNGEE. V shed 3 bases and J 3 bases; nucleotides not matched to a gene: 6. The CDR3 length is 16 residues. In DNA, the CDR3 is TGTGCCAGCAGCGCCGGGACAGGGGGAATTACAGATACGCAGTATTTT. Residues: CASSAGTGGITDTQYF.

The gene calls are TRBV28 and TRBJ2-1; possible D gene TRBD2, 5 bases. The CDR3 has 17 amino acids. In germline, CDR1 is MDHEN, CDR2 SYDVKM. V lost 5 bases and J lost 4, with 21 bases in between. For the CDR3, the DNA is TGTGCCAGCAGTCCAGAAAATGGGAGAGCCGGGTACAATGAGCAGTTCTTC. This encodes CASSPENGRAGYNEQFF.

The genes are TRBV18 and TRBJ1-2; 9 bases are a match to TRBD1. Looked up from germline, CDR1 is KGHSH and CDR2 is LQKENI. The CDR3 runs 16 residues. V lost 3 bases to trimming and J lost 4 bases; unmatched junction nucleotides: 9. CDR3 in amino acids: CASSPPRTGEIYGYTF. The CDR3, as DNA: TGTGCCAGCTCACCGCCCAGGACAGGGGAGATCTATGGCTACACCTTC.

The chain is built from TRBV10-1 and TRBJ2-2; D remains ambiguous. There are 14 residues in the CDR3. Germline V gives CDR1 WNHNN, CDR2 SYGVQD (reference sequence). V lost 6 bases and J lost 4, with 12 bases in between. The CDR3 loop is CASRSTLLTGELFF. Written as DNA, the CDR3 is TGCGCCAGCAGATCAACGTTACTCACCGGGGAGCTGTTTTTT.

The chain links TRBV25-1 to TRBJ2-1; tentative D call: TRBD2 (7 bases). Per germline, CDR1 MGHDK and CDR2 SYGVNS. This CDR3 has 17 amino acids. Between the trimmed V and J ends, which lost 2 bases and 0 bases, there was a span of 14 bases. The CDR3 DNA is TGTGCCAGCAGTGAAAGGGGGGAGGGGGGCTCCTACAATGAGCAGTTCTTC. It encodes CASSERGEGGSYNEQFF.

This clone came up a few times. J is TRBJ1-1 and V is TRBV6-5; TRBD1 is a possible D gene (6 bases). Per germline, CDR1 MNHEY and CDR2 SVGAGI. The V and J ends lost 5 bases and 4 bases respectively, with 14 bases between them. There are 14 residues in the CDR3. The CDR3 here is CASSKRTGTTEAFF. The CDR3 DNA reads TGTGCCAGCAGTAAACGAACAGGGACCACTGAAGCTTTCTTT.

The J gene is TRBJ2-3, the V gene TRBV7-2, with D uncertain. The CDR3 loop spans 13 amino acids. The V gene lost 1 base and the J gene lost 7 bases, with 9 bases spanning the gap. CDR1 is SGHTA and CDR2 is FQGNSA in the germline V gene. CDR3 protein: CASSLEDTNTQYF. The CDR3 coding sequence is TGTGCCAGCAGCTTAGAAGACACGAATACGCAGTATTTT.

The CDR3 is CASSPGLAGYEQYF. In nucleotides, the CDR3 is TGTGCCAGCAGCCCGGGACTAGCGGGGTACGAGCAGTACTTC. This chain uses TRBV7-8 with TRBJ2-7; 13 nucleotides match TRBD2. Germline CDR1 is SGHVS and CDR2 is FQNEAQ. CDR3 length: 14 residues. Trimming removed 5 bases from V and 4 bases from J; junction bases left unmatched: 2. The variable domain in full, completed from reference TRBV7-8 and TRBJ2-7, reads GAGVSQSPRYKVAKRGQDVALRCDPISGHVSLFWYQQALGQGPEFLTYFQNEAQLDKSGLPSDRFFAERPEGSVSTLKIQRTQQEDSAVYLCASSPGLAGYEQYFGPGTRLTVT.

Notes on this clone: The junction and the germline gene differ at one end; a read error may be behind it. This chain's CDR3 is CSSTPGGQGNSPLHF. The DNA of the CDR3 is TGTTCCAGCACCCCGGGGGGACAGGGTAATTCACCCCTCCACTTT. This chain joins TRBV6-5 and TRBJ1-6, with 9 bases lining up with TRBD1. Germline lookup yields CDR1 MNHEY and CDR2 SVGAGI. The CDR3 contains 15 residues.

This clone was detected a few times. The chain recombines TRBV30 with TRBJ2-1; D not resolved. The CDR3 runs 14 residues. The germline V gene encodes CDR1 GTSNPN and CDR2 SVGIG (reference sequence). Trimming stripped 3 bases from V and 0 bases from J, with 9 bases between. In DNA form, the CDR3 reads TGTGCCTGGAGACGGCGGAGCTCCTACAATGAGCAGTTCTTC. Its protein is CAWRRRSSYNEQFF.

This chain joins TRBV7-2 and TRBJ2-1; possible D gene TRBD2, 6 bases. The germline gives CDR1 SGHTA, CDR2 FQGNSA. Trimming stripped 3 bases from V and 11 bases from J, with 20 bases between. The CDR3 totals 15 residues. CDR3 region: CASSFDPGVLPKQFF. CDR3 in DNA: TGTGCCAGCAGCTTCGATCCGGGGGTACTCCCAAAGCAGTTCTTC. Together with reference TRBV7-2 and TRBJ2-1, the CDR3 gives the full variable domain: GAGVSQSPSNKVTEKGKDVELRCDPISGHTALYWYRQSLGQGLEFLIYFQGNSAPDKSGLPSDRFSAERTGGSVSTLTIQRTQQEDSAVYLCASSFDPGVLPKQFFGPGTRLTVL.

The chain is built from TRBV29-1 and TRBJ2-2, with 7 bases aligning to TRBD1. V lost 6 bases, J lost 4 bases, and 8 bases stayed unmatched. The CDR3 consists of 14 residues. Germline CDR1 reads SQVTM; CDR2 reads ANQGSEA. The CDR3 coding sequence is TGCAGCGTGAGGATGACAGGGAGCACCGGGGAGCTGTTTTTT. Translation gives CSVRMTGSTGELFF.

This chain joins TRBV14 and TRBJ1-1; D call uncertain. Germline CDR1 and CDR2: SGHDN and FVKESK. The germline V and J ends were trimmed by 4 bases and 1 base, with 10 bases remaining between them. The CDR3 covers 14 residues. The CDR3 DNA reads TGTGCCAGCAGCCGCGGAATAAAGAACACTGAAGCTTTCTTT. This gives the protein CASSRGIKNTEAFF.

CDR3 in amino acids: CASSHGTSAFQETQYF. Written as DNA, the CDR3 is TGTGCCAGCAGCCACGGGACTAGCGCTTTTCAAGAGACCCAGTACTTC. J is TRBJ2-5 and V is TRBV9; 10 positions agree with TRBD2. CDR1 SGDLS and CDR2 YYNGEE come from the germline V gene. Trimming at V came to 4 bases and at J to 2 bases, leaving 8 bases not matched to a gene. CDR3 length: 16 residues.

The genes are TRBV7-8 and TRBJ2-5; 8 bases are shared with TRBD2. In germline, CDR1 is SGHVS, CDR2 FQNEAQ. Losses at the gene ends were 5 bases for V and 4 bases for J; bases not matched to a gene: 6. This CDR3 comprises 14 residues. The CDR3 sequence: CASSPGGRAETQYF. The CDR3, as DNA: TGTGCCAGCAGCCCGGGAGGGCGGGCAGAGACCCAGTACTTC.